These 21 T cell receptor beta chains originate from one sample sequenced in a study of T cell responses to AZD1222 COVID-19 vaccine (dated by TCRdb to the early 2020s). The library was made by the immunoSEQ multiplex PCR assay. TCRdb re-hosts the immuneACCESS table, in-frame sequences only. Its copies lack some clones; in the studies checked, an unresolved V gene accounts for under half of them, and the cause for the rest is not known. Here the sample has about 140,000 clones; about nine tenths occur a single time. About 4.8% of the sample lies in the top ten. What the time point label conveys for this sample: baseline before first vaccination. Sequenced material: peripheral blood, taken on day 0 of AZD1222 vaccination. The receptors shown here come from an adult in good health.

J is TRBJ2-7 and V is TRBV7-2, with TRBD2 matching 9 bases. Trimming removed 1 base from V and 1 base from J; junction bases left unmatched: 5. CDR1 and CDR2 (germline): SGHTA, FQGNSA. The CDR3 runs to 16 residues. The CDR3 loop is CASSLGPSGNSYEQYF. CDR3 coding DNA: TGTGCCAGCAGCTTAGGTCCTAGCGGGAATTCCTACGAGCAGTACTTC.

The rearrangement joins TRBV20-1 to TRBJ1-2; 8 bases match TRBD1. Unmatched junction bases numbered 1, after V lost 6 bases and J lost 4 bases. Germline CDR1 reads DFQATT; CDR2 reads SNEGSKA (reference sequence). There are 11 residues in the CDR3. CDR3 sequence (DNA): TGCAGTGCCGGGACAGGCTATGGCTACACCTTC. Translating it yields CSAGTGYGYTF.

This chain joins TRBV9 and TRBJ1-4; D remains ambiguous. Germline V gene lookup returns CDR1 SGDLS and CDR2 YYNGEE. This CDR3 contains 15 residues. V dropped 0 bases and J dropped 1 base, with 7 bases sitting between them. As DNA, the CDR3 is TGTGCCAGCAGCGTAGCATGGGGAACTAATGAAAAACTGTTTTTT. Translated, it gives CASSVAWGTNEKLFF.

This clone was seen just once. The V call is TRBV13, the J call TRBJ1-2, with TRBD1 matching over 10 bases. Germline CDR1 and CDR2: PRHDT and FYEKMQ (reference sequence). Losses at the gene ends were 0 bases for V and 4 bases for J; bases not matched to a gene: 11. This CDR3 comprises 18 residues. The CDR3 coding sequence is TGTGCCAGCAGCTTAGGATCGACAGGGGGCCCGGGGCGCTATGGCTACACCTTC. Translating gives CASSLGSTGGPGRYGYTF.

This chain uses TRBV10-1 with TRBJ1-5; D uncertain. Germline-derived CDR1 and CDR2 are WNHNN and SYGVQD (reference sequence). The CDR3 length is 13 residues. V dropped 0 bases and J dropped 8 bases, with 8 bases sitting between them. In nucleotides, the CDR3 is TGCGCCAGCAGTGAGTCGTGGCCGGAGCCCCAGCATTTT. Its protein product is CASSESWPEPQHF.

The chain employs TRBV28 and TRBJ1-2, with D possibly matching TRBD1 (6 bases). Germline V gene lookup returns CDR1 MDHEN and CDR2 SYDVKM. V was shortened by 2 bases and J by 7 bases, with 14 bases between the two germline ends. The CDR3 is 14 amino acids. The CDR3 loop reads CASSLTVGAVGYTF. CDR3 in DNA: TGTGCCAGCAGTTTAACGGTGGGGGCGGTTGGCTACACCTTC.

V and J are TRBV28 and TRBJ1-3, with a tentative D call TRBD1 (6 bases). There are 13 residues in the CDR3. From germline, CDR1 is MDHEN and CDR2 SYDVKM. Trimming left V 6 bases short and J 4 bases short, with 10 bases between. The CDR3 DNA is TGTGCCAGCAGCTACGGACAGGGAAACACCATATATTTT. It translates to CASSYGQGNTIYF.

The V gene is TRBV2, the J gene TRBJ2-1; D possibly uses TRBD1 or TRBD2 (5 bases each). Trimming removed 4 bases from V and 0 bases from J, with 7 bases in between. The CDR3 loop spans 14 amino acids. Germline V gene sequence: CDR1 SNHLY, CDR2 FYNNEI. CDR3 residues: CASSGGFSYNEQFF. Written as DNA, the CDR3 is TGTGCCAGCAGTGGGGGGTTCTCCTACAATGAGCAGTTCTTC.

The chain employs TRBV10-3 and TRBJ2-7; 8 nucleotides agree with TRBD1. The V and J ends lost 6 bases and 7 bases, in that order; junction bases with no gene match: 11. The CDR3 has 14 amino acids. The germline gives CDR1 ENHRY, CDR2 SYGVKD. The CDR3 region has the DNA TGTGCCATCAGAGACGACAGGGGTTCGAGGGAGCAGTACTTC. Its protein is CAIRDDRGSREQYF.

The chain couples TRBV6-5 to TRBJ2-7, with 12 positions matching TRBD2. CDR3 size: 15 residues. The trim removed 8 bases at V and 0 bases at J, leaving 5 bases unmatched. Germline lookup yields CDR1 MNHEY and CDR2 SVGAGI. This chain's CDR3 is CASGKGLAGSYEQYF. CDR3 DNA: TGTGCCAGCGGAAAGGGACTAGCGGGCTCCTACGAGCAGTACTTC.

The chain is built from TRBV15 and TRBJ2-1, with 8 bases identical to TRBD1. The CDR3 is 15 residues long. Germline V gene data show CDR1 as LNHNV and CDR2 as YYDKDF (reference sequence). After removal of 0 bases from V and 6 bases from J, the junction contained 4 bases not matched to a gene. CDR3 residues: CATSRDSGGPNEQFF. The DNA for the CDR3 is TGTGCCACCAGCAGAGATTCAGGGGGCCCCAATGAGCAGTTCTTC.

The chain has TRBV5-4 and TRBJ1-6; D uncertain. V dropped 3 bases and J dropped 5 bases, with 12 bases sitting between them. CDR1 and CDR2 (germline): SGHNT, YYREEE (reference sequence). This CDR3 spans 15 amino acids. The chain's CDR3 is CASSSRTEDNSPLHF. The CDR3 nucleotides are TGTGCCAGCAGCTCCCGGACGGAAGATAATTCACCCCTCCACTTT.

The chain employs TRBV10-3 and TRBJ2-1; 8 bases are shared with TRBD2. CDR3 size: 14 residues. CDR1 and CDR2 (germline): ENHRY, SYGVKD. J lost 0 bases, V lost 6 bases, and 1 base had no gene match. The CDR3 sequence is CAIRSGSSYNEQFF. CDR3 nucleotide sequence: TGTGCCATCAGGAGCGGGAGCTCCTACAATGAGCAGTTCTTC.

The chain joins TRBV21-1 to TRBJ1-2; the D call TRBD1 from the table was never checked on the DNA. TRBV21-1 is marked as a pseudogene. This CDR3 has 18 residues. The CDR3 sequence: CASSTIPVLSRGSDGYTF. The CDR3 DNA reads as TGTGCCAGCAGCACCATCCCCGTCCTTTCCAGGGGAAGCGATGGCTACACCTTC.

The chain links TRBV11-3 to TRBJ2-5, with no clear D. The CDR3 extends over 13 amino acids. The V and J ends lost 5 bases and 5 bases respectively, with 12 bases between them. Per the germline V gene, CDR1 is SGHNT and CDR2 is YENEEA. CDR3 protein: CASSLHLGETQYF. The CDR3 nucleotides read TGTGCCAGCAGCCTACATCTGGGGGAGACCCAGTACTTC.

This chain joins TRBV28 and TRBJ2-3; D perhaps matches TRBD2 (7 bases). This CDR3 region has 15 residues. V lost 8 bases to trimming and J lost 3 bases, with 18 bases between them. Germline assignment: CDR1 MDHEN and CDR2 SYDVKM. CDR3 coding DNA: TGTGCCAGCGACGCATGGGGGGGCGGAACAGATACGCAGTATTTT. Protein sequence: CASDAWGGGTDTQYF.

The chain joins TRBV6-5 to TRBJ2-7; 7 bases are a match to TRBD2. The CDR3 length is 13 residues. Germline lookup yields CDR1 MNHEY and CDR2 SVGAGI. V was clipped by 10 bases and J by 2 bases; unmatched bases: 8. The CDR3 reads CATARDYPYEQYF. The CDR3 DNA is TGTGCCACCGCTCGGGACTACCCCTACGAGCAGTACTTC.

The rearrangement links TRBV2 to TRBJ2-7; TRBD2 aligns across 8 bases. The CDR3 has 14 amino acids. The germline V gene encodes CDR1 SNHLY and CDR2 FYNNEI. The ends lost 7 bases at V and 2 bases at J; junction bases unmatched: 7. The CDR3 coding sequence is TGTGCCAGCACCGGGGGACTAGTTCCCTACGAGCAGTACTTC. It codes for CASTGGLVPYEQYF.

V gene TRBV28 combines with J gene TRBJ1-2, with a tentative D call TRBD1 (5 bases). Trimming removed 2 bases from V and 10 bases from J, with 11 bases in between. The CDR3 sequence is 12 residues long. Germline-derived CDR1 and CDR2 are MDHEN and SYDVKM. CDR3 loop: CASSLKGFVYTF. CDR3 nucleotide sequence: TGTGCCAGCAGTTTAAAGGGGTTTGTCTACACCTTC.

The CDR3 DNA follows: TGTGCCAGCACCCACGGCGGGGTCTCTAATCAGCCCCAGCATTTT. As protein: CASTHGGVSNQPQHF. V usage is TRBV5-8 and J usage is TRBJ1-5; D uncertain. Germline CDR1 is SGHTS and CDR2 is YDEGEE. This CDR3 has 15 residues. Between the trimmed V and J ends, which lost 6 bases and 4 bases, there was a span of 17 bases.

V gene TRBV7-2 combines with J gene TRBJ1-1; D gene ambiguous. The CDR3 is made up of 13 amino acids. V shed 1 base and J shed 3 bases, with 6 bases lying between them. Germline V lookup: CDR1 SGHTA, CDR2 FQGNSA. The CDR3 DNA follows: TGTGCCAGCAGCTTAGGCCGGTACACTGAAGCTTTCTTT. As protein: CASSLGRYTEAFF.